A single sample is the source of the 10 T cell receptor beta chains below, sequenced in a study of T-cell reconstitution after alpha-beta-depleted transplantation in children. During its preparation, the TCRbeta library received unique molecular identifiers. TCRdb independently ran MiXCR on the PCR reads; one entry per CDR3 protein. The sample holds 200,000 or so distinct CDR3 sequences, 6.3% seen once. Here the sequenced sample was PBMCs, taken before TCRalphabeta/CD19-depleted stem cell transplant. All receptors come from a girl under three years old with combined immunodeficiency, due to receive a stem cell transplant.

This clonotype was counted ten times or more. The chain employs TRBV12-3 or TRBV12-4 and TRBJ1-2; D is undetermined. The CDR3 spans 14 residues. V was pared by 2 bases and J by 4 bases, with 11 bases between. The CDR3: CASSLIPGSYGYTF. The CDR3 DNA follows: TGTGCCAGCAGTTTAATCCCGGGATCCTATGGCTACACCTTC.

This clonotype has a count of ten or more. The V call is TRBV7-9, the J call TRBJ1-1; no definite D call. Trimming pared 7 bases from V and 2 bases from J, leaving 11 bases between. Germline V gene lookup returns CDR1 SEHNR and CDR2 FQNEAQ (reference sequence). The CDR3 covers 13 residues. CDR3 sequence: CASTSGYNTEAFF. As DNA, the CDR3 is TGTGCCAGCACCTCCGGGTACAACACTGAAGCTTTCTTT.

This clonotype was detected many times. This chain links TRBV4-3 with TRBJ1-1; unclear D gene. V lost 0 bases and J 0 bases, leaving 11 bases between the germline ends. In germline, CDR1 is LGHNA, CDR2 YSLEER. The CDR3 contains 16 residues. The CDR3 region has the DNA TGCGCCAGCAGCCAAGATGGTGCGGGGTTGAACACTGAAGCTTTCTTT. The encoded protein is CASSQDGAGLNTEAFF.

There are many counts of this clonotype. The CDR3 reads CASSQEADGELFF. CDR3 in DNA: TGTGCCAGCAGCCAGGAAGCGGACGGGGAGCTGTTTTTT. The genes are TRBV3-1 and TRBJ2-2; D possibly corresponds to TRBD2 (5 bases). The germline V and J ends were trimmed by 3 bases and 7 bases, with 9 bases remaining between them. The CDR3 contains 13 residues. Germline V gives CDR1 LGHDT, CDR2 YNNKEL (reference sequence).

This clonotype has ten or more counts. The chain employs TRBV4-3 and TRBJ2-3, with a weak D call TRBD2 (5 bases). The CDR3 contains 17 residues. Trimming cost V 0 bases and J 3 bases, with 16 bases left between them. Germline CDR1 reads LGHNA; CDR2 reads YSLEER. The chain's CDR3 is CASSQDPETGYTDTQYF. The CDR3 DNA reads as TGCGCCAGCAGCCAAGATCCGGAGACGGGGTATACAGATACGCAGTATTTT.

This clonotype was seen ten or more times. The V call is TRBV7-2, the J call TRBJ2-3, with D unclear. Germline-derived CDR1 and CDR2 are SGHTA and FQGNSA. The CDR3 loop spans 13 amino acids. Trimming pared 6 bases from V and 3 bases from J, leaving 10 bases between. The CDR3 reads CASRLPPTDTQYF. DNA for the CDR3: TGTGCCAGCAGACTCCCCCCAACAGATACGCAGTATTTT.

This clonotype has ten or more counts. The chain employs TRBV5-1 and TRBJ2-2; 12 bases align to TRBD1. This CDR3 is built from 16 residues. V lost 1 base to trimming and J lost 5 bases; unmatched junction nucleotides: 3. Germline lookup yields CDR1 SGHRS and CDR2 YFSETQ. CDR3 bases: TGCGCCAGCAGCTTGTGGGGACAGGGGGCGACCGGGGAGCTGTTTTTT. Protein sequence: CASSLWGQGATGELFF.

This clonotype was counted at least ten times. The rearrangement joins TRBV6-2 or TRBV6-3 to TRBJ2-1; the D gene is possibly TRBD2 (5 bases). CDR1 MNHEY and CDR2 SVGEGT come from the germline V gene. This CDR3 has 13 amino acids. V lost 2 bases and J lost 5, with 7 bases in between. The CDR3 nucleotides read TGTGCCAGCAGTTACGTAGCGAACAATGAGCAGTTCTTC. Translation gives CASSYVANNEQFF.

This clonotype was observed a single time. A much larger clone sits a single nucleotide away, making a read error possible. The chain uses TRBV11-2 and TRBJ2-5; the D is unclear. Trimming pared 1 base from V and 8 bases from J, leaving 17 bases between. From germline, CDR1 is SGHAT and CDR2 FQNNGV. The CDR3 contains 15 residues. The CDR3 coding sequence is TGTGCCAGCAGCTTAGGGGTAGCCTCCTTTGACACCCAGTACTTC. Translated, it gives CASSLGVASFDTQYF.

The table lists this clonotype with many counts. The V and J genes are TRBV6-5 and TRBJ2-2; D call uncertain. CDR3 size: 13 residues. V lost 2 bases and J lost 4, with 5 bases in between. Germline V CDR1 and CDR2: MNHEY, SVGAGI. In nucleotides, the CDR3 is TGTGCCAGCAGTTACGCAGTCACCGGGGAGCTGTTTTTT. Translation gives CASSYAVTGELFF.